This T cell receptor beta chain was documented in a study of control samples from healthy donors and cancer patients. Method: immunoSEQ multiplex PCR; TCRdb's copy keeps in-frame clones and lacks some. The sample gives under 150,000 clones, about 88% of which show up once; roughly 9% is in the top ten. The origin of this receptor is a woman in her 30s in good health. Sequenced sample: blood.

Here the CDR3 reads CASSIRTSGTTDTQYF. DNA for the CDR3: TGTGCCAGCAGTATCCGGACTAGCGGGACCACAGATACGCAGTATTTT. The chain joins TRBV27 to TRBJ2-3, with 12 bases fitting TRBD2. The V segment lost 5 bases and the J segment 2 bases; nucleotides outside the gene matches: 5. This CDR3 is built from 16 residues. Germline V CDR1 and CDR2: MNHEY, SMNVEV (reference sequence).